This TCR beta chain was found in a study of regulatory T cells in long-lasting Graves disease (dated by TCRdb to the early 2020s). Background for the entire study: Persistent Graves' disease was defined as persistently positive TSH receptor autoantibodies together with antithyroid drug treatment for over 5 years. This study used TCR sequencing and RNA sequencing of peripheral blood to compare persistent Graves' disease patients against newly diagnosed Graves' disease patients. The study took place in China and was registered as a clinical trial. A total of approximately 35 samples were covered by TCR sequencing, comprising around 13 persistent and approximately 20 newly diagnosed Graves' disease patients. In the clinical cohort, patients with persistent Graves' disease had used antithyroid drugs for an average of about 10.3 years. General findings and caveats noted by the study authors: Persistent patients shared more public clonotypes among themselves (more than 2,500) than newly diagnosed patients did (approximately 970). Preferential use of TRBV28, TRBJ1-2 and TRBJ2-5 was observed in persistent disease, whereas TRBV20-1 and TRBJ2-1 were favored in newly diagnosed disease. As a limitation, the authors acknowledged that the small sample size may reduce accuracy. Only the TCR beta chain was sequenced and analyzed. Compared with newly diagnosed patients, patients with persistent Graves' disease had lower TCR Shannon entropy and fewer highly expanded clones, which suggests clonal expansion. Only peripheral blood was studied, because thyroid tissue, the primary lesion, was inaccessible.

The library was made by multiplex PCR. This sample was sequenced with an Illumina HiSeq 4000. CDR3 regions were amplified by Arm-PCR with iRepertoire HTBI primers to construct TCR beta libraries. Before sequencing, the PCR products went through gel purification. Per the original workflow: Gene usage analysis of CDR3 amino acid clonotypes used the approximately 62 TRBV and about 14 TRBJ segments found across samples. COPE and FqMerger were used to merge filtered high-quality paired reads into contigs. Contigs were aligned with BLAST to IMGT TRBV, TRBD and TRBJ reference genes, and CDR3 was defined per IMGT. Highly expanded clones were defined as clonotypes with a frequency above 0.1%. Shannon entropy served as the measure of repertoire diversity, while the Gini coefficient captured V-J evenness. Public clonotypes were defined as clonotypes shared by more than one individual. The public reads were quality trimmed at Q25 with fastp and then assembled into clones with MiXCR by TCRdb, keeping productive beta chains. Entries are consolidated by CDR3 protein sequence, retaining the most common genes and DNA. These V and J calls are TCRdb output, not the study's own analysis. This sample holds roughly 490,000 distinct CDR3 sequences; approximately 23% were observed only once. Of the sample, roughly 13% falls within the top ten clones.

The germline V gene specifies SNHLY as CDR1 and FYNNEI as CDR2. There are 13 amino acids in the CDR3, from cysteine to phenylalanine inclusive. The sequence is cut down to CDR3 DNA, 39 bases in frame from base 1. The trim is 3 bases for V and 6 bases for J, with a gap of 12 bases between the germline ends. This sample's time point label indicates: persistent/refractory GD, antithyroid drugs over 5 years with positive TRAb. RNA was extracted from PBMCs in TRIzol for both TCR sequencing and RNA sequencing. The diagnosis of Graves' disease followed American Thyroid Association guidelines. Recruitment of patients was carried out at an endocrinology department in Xi'an, China. Each patient gave about 8.1 milliliters of peripheral blood, collected in an EDTA anticoagulant tube. Ficoll Paque Plus density gradient separation was used to isolate PBMCs, and no further T cell sorting was performed. An Agilent 2100 Bioanalyzer and agarose gel were used to check RNA quality, and a NanoDrop 2000 was used to measure RNA concentration.

This clonotype was seen only a few times. No antigen is known for it. A much larger clone differs from this one at a single base, so this may be a read error. The chain is encoded by TRBV2 joined to TRBJ2-7, with the D assignment possibly TRBD1 or TRBD2, given 5 matching bases for each. Sequences were derived from peripheral blood mononuclear cells (PBMCs), sampled when the disease was refractory, from a patient treated with antithyroid drugs. This TCR was recovered from a female donor with Graves disease. The nucleotides read TGTGCCAGCAGTGAGGGGGACGGGGTCGAGCAGTACTTC. Its protein product is CASSEGDGVEQYF.